This T cell receptor beta chain originates from a study of control samples from healthy donors and cancer patients. This clone appeared many times. Sequencing was performed with immunoSEQ multiplex PCR; in TCRdb, only in-frame clones are kept and a portion is missing. The profile shows some 140,000 clones, 80% to 90% of them singletons. J was trimmed by 1 base and V by 1 base; bases with no gene match: 6. This CDR3 is 16 amino acids long. Per the germline V gene, CDR1 is MNHNS and CDR2 is SASEGT. This receptor was taken from a woman in her 30s in good health. This chain links TRBV6-1 with TRBJ1-1, with 7 bases lining up with TRBD1. The sequenced sample consisted of blood. The CDR3 spells CASSEVTTGRNTEAFF. CDR3 sequence (DNA): TGTGCCAGCAGTGAAGTAACGACAGGGAGGAACACTGAAGCTTTCTTT.